Described below is a single T cell receptor beta chain sequence and its context. TCRdb's copy holds only in-frame clones and misses some; the assay was immunoSEQ multiplex PCR. The data contain 300,000 or so clones, about 93% of them singletons. This CDR3 contains 15 residues. Germline V gene lookup returns CDR1 LNHDA and CDR2 SQIVND (reference sequence). V shed 1 base and J 3 bases; nucleotides not matched to a gene: 4. The sample belongs to a study of blood T cell repertoires in COVID-19. The specimen sequenced was PBMCs or T cells enriched from blood (not recorded which). The chain recombines TRBV19 with TRBJ2-7, with 9 nucleotides matching TRBD2. This TCR came from a woman in her 30s who had recovered from COVID-19. The CDR3: CASSIVAGGFYEQYF. The DNA for the CDR3 is TGTGCCAGTAGTATAGTGGCGGGAGGGTTCTACGAGCAGTACTTC.